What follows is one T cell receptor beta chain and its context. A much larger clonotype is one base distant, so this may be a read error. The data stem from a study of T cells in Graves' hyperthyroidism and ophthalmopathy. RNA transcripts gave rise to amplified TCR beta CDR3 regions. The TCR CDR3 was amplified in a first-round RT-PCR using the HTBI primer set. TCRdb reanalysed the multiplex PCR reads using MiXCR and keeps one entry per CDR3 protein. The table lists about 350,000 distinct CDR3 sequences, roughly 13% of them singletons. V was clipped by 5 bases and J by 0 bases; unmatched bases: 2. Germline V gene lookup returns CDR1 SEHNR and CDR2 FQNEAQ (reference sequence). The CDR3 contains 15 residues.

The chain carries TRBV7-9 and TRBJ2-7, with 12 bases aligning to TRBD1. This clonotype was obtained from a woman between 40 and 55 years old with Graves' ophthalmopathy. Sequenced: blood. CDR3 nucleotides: TGTGCCAGCAGCCCGGGACAGGGGGCCTCCTACGAGCAGTACTTC. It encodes CASSPGQGASYEQYF.